This T cell receptor (beta chain) stems from a study of neurological immune-mediated disorders. On this clonotype itself: Its cognate antigen is unknown.

From germline, CDR1 is MNHNY and CDR2 SVGAGI (reference sequence). The CDR3 covers 17 residues. The V gene end was trimmed by 5 bases and the J gene end by 1 base; junction bases not matched to a gene: 11. Study-wide results and caveats: Phylogenetic grouping placed 18 of 34 multiple sclerosis patients' repertoires in one related-CDR3 cluster, a possible signature. Whereas HTLV-1-associated myelopathy showed the most TCR clonal expansion, multiple sclerosis showed the least, with levels below those of healthy controls. TCR-beta repertoires seemed private in all groups, with no expanded CDR3 amino acid sequences shared.

The authors made cDNA by 5'RACE with 10-nucleotide random UMIs. TCRdb independently ran MiXCR on the 5' RACE reads; one entry per CDR3 protein. The table records about 74,000 distinct CDR3 sequences, 5.2% of them present only once. The V call is TRBV6-6, the J call TRBJ2-3, with 8 bases lining up with TRBD2. The sequenced sample consisted of PBMCs. The origin of this receptor is a man aged 18 to 29 with multiple sclerosis. The CDR3 region has the DNA TGTGCCAGCAGTCCTCCCCCGGGACTAGTTGGCACAGATACGCAGTATTTT. Encoded protein: CASSPPPGLVGTDTQYF.